A single T cell receptor beta chain is shown here with its context. Antigen specificity is unknown. The data derive from a study of cytomegalovirus exposure and HLA in healthy donors. Overall study findings and caveats: Cytomegalovirus status was reportedly diagnosed by the classifier with high specificity and sensitivity.

The PCR made use of 60 Vbeta and 13 Jbeta primers. Assay used: immunoSEQ multiplex PCR; TCRdb lists only in-frame clones, some missing. In the table there are roughly 68,000 clones, around 75% of which are singletons. The V and J ends lost 3 bases and 3 bases, in that order; junction bases with no gene match: 7. The CDR3 sequence is 15 residues long. The germline gives CDR1 LGHNA, CDR2 YNFKEQ. The V call is TRBV4-2, the J call TRBJ1-1; 7 nucleotides line up with TRBD1. The clonotype originates from a woman in her twenties or thirties in good health and CMV-seropositive. Sequenced input: PBMCs. CDR3 amino acids: CASSQGAQGDTEAFF. CDR3 DNA: TGTGCCAGCAGCCAGGGGGCGCAGGGGGACACTGAAGCTTTCTTT.